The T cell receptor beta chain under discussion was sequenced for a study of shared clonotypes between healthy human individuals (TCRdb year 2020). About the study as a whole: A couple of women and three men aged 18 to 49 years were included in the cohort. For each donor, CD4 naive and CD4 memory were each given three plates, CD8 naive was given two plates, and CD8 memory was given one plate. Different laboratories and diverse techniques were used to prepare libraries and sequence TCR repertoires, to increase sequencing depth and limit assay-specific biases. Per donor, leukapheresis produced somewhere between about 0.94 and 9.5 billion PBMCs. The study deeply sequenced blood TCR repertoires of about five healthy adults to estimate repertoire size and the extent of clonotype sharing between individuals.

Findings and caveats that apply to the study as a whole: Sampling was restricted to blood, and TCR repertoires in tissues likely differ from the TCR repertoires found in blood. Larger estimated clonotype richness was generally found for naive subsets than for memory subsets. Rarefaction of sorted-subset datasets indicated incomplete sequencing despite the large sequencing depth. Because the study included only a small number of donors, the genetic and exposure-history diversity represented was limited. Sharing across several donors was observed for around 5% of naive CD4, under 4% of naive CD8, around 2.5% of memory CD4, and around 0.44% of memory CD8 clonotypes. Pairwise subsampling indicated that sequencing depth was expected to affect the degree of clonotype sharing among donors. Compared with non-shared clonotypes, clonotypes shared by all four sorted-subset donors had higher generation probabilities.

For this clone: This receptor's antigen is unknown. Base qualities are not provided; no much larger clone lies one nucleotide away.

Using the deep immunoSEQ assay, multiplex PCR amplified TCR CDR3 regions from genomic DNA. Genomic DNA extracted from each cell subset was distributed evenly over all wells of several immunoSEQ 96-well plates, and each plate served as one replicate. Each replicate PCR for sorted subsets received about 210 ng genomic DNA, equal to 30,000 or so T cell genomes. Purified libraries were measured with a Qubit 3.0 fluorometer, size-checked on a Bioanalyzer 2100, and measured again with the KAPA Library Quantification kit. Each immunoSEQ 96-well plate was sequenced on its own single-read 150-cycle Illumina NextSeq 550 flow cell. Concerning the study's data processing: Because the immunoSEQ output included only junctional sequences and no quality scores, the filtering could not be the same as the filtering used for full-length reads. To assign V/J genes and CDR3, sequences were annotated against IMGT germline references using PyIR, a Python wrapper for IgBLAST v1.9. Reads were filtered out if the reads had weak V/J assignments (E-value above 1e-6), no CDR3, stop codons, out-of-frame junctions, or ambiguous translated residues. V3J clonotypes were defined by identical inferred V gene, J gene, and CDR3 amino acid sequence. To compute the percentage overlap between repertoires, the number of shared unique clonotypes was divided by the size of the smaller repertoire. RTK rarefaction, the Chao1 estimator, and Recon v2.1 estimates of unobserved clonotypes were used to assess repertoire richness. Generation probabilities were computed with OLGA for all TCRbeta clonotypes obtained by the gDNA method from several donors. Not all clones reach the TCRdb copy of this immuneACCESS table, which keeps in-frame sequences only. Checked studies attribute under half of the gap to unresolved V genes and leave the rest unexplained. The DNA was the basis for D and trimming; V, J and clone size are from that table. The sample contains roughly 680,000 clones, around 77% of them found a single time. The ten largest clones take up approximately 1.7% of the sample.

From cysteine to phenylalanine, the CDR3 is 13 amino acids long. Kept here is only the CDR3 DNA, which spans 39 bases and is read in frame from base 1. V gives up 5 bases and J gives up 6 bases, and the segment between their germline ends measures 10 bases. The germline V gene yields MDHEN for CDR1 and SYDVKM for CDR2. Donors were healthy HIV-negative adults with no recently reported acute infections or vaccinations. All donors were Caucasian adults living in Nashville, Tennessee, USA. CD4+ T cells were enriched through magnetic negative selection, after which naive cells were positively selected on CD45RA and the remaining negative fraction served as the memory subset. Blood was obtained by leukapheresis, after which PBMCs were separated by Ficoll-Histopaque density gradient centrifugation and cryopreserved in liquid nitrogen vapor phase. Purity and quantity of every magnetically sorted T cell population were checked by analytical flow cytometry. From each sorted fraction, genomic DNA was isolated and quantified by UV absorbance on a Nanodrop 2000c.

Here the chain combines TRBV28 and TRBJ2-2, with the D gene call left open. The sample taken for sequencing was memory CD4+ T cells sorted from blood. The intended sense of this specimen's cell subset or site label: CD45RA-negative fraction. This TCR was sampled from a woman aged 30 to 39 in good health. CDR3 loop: CASSPQVSGELFF. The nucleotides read TGTGCCAGCAGTCCTCAGGTTTCCGGGGAGCTGTTTTTT.